The present T cell receptor beta chain was sequenced within a study of blood T cell repertoires in COVID-19. At the level of the study: Whether acute or convalescent, the COVID-19 samples came from the United States, Italy and Spain. Sources were T cells, B-cell-depleted T cells, or PBMCs; the material itself was cDNA or gDNA.

Original data processing: How many nucleated cells were present was estimated from reference gene primer amplification. Libraries were prepared by immunoSEQ multiplex PCR; TCRdb keeps only in-frame clonotypes and omits some of them. V and J calls and clone size are those listed in that table; D and trimming were worked out from the DNA. The data contain tens of thousands of clones, 85% to 90% of them singletons. V lost 1 base and J 6 bases, leaving 7 bases between the germline ends. The CDR3 totals 13 residues. Germline V lookup: CDR1 SGDLS, CDR2 YYNGEE. Material for sequencing was peripheral blood. This TCR was recovered from a man aged 80 or over with acute or convalescent COVID-19. The V gene is TRBV9, the J gene TRBJ1-4; no firm D call. The CDR3 DNA reads as TGTGCCAGCAGCGTACGGGAGTATGAAAAACTGTTTTTT. It encodes CASSVREYEKLFF.